This entry is about one TCR beta chain. Its specificity is unknown. TCRdb itself ran the 5' RACE reads through MiXCR, one entry per CDR3 protein. The sample has roughly 720,000 distinct CDR3 sequences; roughly 18% are singletons. V was pared by 5 bases and J by 4 bases, with 3 bases of the junction left unmatched. Germline V gene data show CDR1 as LGHNT and CDR2 as FRNRAP. The CDR3 length is 15 residues. This entry comes from a study of identical twins. Broader study findings: Cord blood's abundant beta clonotypes had fewer insertions, unlike memory repertoires. Modelling approaches yielded underestimates of out-of-frame TCR alpha sharing between monozygotic twins.

These data were likewise used in another study, on T cells expressing NK-cell markers. This second study notes: Six of the donors carried dominant NKG2C+ clonotypes that took up about 1.0-7.0% of their CD8+ T cells. These clonotypes, the leaders elsewhere, also led the CD3+CD56-NKG2C+ fraction in several donors.

The V gene is TRBV12-5, the J gene TRBJ2-1, with 12 nucleotides matching TRBD2. This receptor was taken from a woman aged 18-29 years in good health. The sample was PBMCs. CDR3 in DNA: TGTGCTAGTGGTCTAGGACTAGCGGGGTACAATGAGCAGTTCTTC. Amino acids: CASGLGLAGYNEQFF.